The 17 T cell receptor beta chains below all came from one sample that was sequenced in a study of naive and memory T cell subsets. Whole blood, roughly 2.5 ml, came from adult healthy volunteers. For blood and skin samples, reverse transcription used TCR alpha and beta constant primers. TCRdb re-analysed the 5' RACE reads in MiXCR, keeping a single row per CDR3 protein. The sample has more than 20,000 distinct CDR3 sequences; 20% to 25% are singletons. All receptors come from a female donor in good health.

This clonotype was counted a few times. The J gene is TRBJ2-5, the V gene TRBV6-5, with TRBD2 identical over 7 bases. Germline CDR1 reads MNHEY; CDR2 reads SVGAGI. The CDR3 totals 15 residues. The J segment lost 2 bases and the V segment lost 5 bases, leaving 8 bases of the junction unmatched. DNA for the CDR3: TGTGCCAGCAGTCGAGGGACTACCCTACAAGAGACCCAGTACTTC. This translates into CASSRGTTLQETQYF.

Many counts were recorded for this clonotype. V usage is TRBV6-5 and J usage is TRBJ1-2, with 7 positions matching TRBD1. This CDR3 spans 12 amino acids. Germline lookup yields CDR1 MNHEY and CDR2 SVGAGI. After removal of 6 bases from V and 6 bases from J, the junction contained 4 bases not matched to a gene. Here the CDR3 reads CASRVQGDGYTF. The CDR3 bases are TGTGCCAGCAGGGTGCAGGGGGATGGCTACACCTTC.

By frequency in the sample, this clonotype is medium-sized. This rearrangement joins TRBV11-2 to TRBJ2-1; the match to TRBD1 covers 7 bases. The CDR3 runs 16 residues. Germline-derived CDR1 and CDR2 are SGHAT and FQNNGV. Losses at the gene ends were 3 bases for V and 5 bases for J; bases not matched to a gene: 10. The CDR3 coding sequence is TGTGCCAGCAGCTTTTTCGGGGCAGGGGGACACAATGAGCAGTTCTTC. The encoded protein is CASSFFGAGGHNEQFF. Looking up the rest from reference TRBV11-2 and TRBJ2-1 gives the full variable domain: EAGVAQSPRYKIIEKRQSVAFWCNPISGHATLYWYQQILGQGPKLLIQFQNNGVVDDSQLPKDRFSAERLKGVDSTLKIQPAKLEDSAVYLCASSFFGAGGHNEQFFGPGTRLTVL.

In its sample, this clonotype was seen many times. The V gene is TRBV20-1, the J gene TRBJ2-1; 8 positions agree with TRBD2. The CDR3 runs 16 residues. In germline, CDR1 is DFQATT, CDR2 SNEGSKA (reference sequence). Trimming removed 0 bases from V and 1 base from J; junction bases left unmatched: 5. The CDR3 DNA is TGCAGTGCTAGAGATGTAACGGGAGGGTCCTACAATGAGCAGTTCTTC. Protein sequence: CSARDVTGGSYNEQFF.

This clonotype was seen only a few times. This chain links TRBV20-1 with TRBJ2-7; a possible D gene is TRBD2 (6 bases). The V and J ends lost 1 base and 0 bases respectively, with 10 bases between them. Germline V gives CDR1 DFQATT, CDR2 SNEGSKA (reference sequence). The CDR3 spans 14 residues. DNA of the CDR3: TGCAGTGCTAGAGTGGATAGCGGCTCCTACGAGCAGTACTTC. Translation gives CSARVDSGSYEQYF.

There are many counts of this clonotype. The chain is built from TRBV20-1 and TRBJ2-5, with a weak D call TRBD1 (8 bases). The V end lost 0 bases, the J end lost 7 bases, and 15 bases lay between the germline ends. The CDR3 extends over 14 amino acids. Germline CDR1 DFQATT, CDR2 SNEGSKA (reference sequence). In nucleotides, the CDR3 is TGCAGTGCTAGAGAACAGGGGGGGGTTAGGACCCAGTACTTC. It specifies CSAREQGGVRTQYF.

The chain employs TRBV29-1 and TRBJ1-1, with 7 positions matching TRBD1. J gave up 3 bases and V 7 bases, and 11 bases lay outside the gene matches. CDR3 length: 14 residues. Germline V gene lookup returns CDR1 SQVTM and CDR2 ANQGSEA. CDR3: CSALLRTGDTEAFF. In DNA, the CDR3 is TGCAGCGCCCTACTTAGGACAGGTGACACTGAAGCTTTCTTT.

This clonotype is medium-sized within its sample. The chain joins TRBV20-1 to TRBJ2-3, with D tentatively TRBD1 (5 bases). CDR1 is DFQATT, CDR2 SNEGSKA, per germline (reference sequence). The ends were cut back, 0 bases at V and 7 bases at J, with 8 bases in the middle. This CDR3 has 12 amino acids. CDR3 loop: CSAREDKNTQYF. CDR3 in DNA: TGCAGTGCTAGAGAGGACAAAAATACGCAGTATTTT.

The chain employs TRBV3-1 and TRBJ1-2; possible D gene TRBD1, 5 bases. Trimming removed 4 bases from V and 7 bases from J, with 19 bases in between. The CDR3 consists of 15 residues. Germline V CDR1 and CDR2: LGHDT, YNNKEL (reference sequence). The CDR3 sequence: CASSLRGRSGAGYTF. The CDR3 DNA is TGTGCCAGCAGCCTCCGGGGGAGGTCCGGGGCTGGCTACACCTTC.

By sample fraction, this clonotype is medium-sized. The chain recombines TRBV6-2 or TRBV6-3 with TRBJ2-3, with TRBD2 matching over 12 bases. The CDR3 is 15 amino acids. Looked up from germline, CDR1 is MNHEY and CDR2 is SVGEGT. J was trimmed by 4 bases and V by 7 bases; bases with no gene match: 6. CDR3 residues: CASTARLAGADTQYF. The CDR3 DNA sequence: TGTGCCAGCACCGCACGACTAGCGGGAGCAGATACGCAGTATTTT.

This clonotype was observed a handful of times. The V gene is TRBV29-1, the J gene TRBJ2-7, with 13 bases matching TRBD2. V trimming: 6 bases; J trimming: 7 bases; junction bases outside the gene matches: 6. Germline CDR1 reads SQVTM; CDR2 reads ANQGSEA. This CDR3 region has 13 residues. The CDR3 spells CSVGLAGLGEQYF. The CDR3 region has the DNA TGCAGCGTGGGACTAGCGGGATTAGGTGAGCAGTACTTC.

Within the sample, this clonotype is medium-sized. V and J are TRBV18 and TRBJ1-2; D is unclear. Germline CDR1 is KGHSH and CDR2 is LQKENI. Trimming pared 4 bases from V and 6 bases from J, leaving 18 bases between. The CDR3 is 15 amino acids. The CDR3 nucleotides read TGTGCCAGCTCACTTACCGGGGAACACGGGGATGGCTACACCTTC. As protein: CASSLTGEHGDGYTF.

CDR3 nucleotide sequence: TGTGCCAGCAGTGGACAGGGGTTAAACCACTTT. It codes for CASSGQGLNHF. The J gene is TRBJ1-6, the V gene TRBV6-5, with 9 bases matching TRBD1. The CDR3 spans 11 residues. From germline, CDR1 is MNHEY and CDR2 SVGAGI. V shed 5 bases and J 18 bases; nucleotides not matched to a gene: 5.

Relative to its sample, this clonotype is medium-sized. The chain is built from TRBV5-1 and TRBJ1-4; a possible D gene is TRBD1 (5 bases). CDR1 and CDR2 (germline): SGHRS, YFSETQ. Trimming cost V 1 base and J 8 bases, with 12 bases left between them. The CDR3 contains 14 residues. The CDR3 loop reads CASSLRGVPEKLFF. The DNA of the CDR3 is TGCGCCAGCAGCTTGAGGGGCGTCCCGGAAAAACTGTTTTTT.

The chain carries TRBV29-1 and TRBJ2-2, with D possibly matching TRBD2 (7 bases). V shed 7 bases and J shed 2 bases, with 14 bases lying between them. Per the germline V gene, CDR1 is SQVTM and CDR2 is ANQGSEA. The CDR3 is 14 amino acids. Here the CDR3 DNA reads TGCAGCGCGGGCGGGGGCATTAACACCGGGGAGCTGTTTTTT. Residues: CSAGGGINTGELFF.

This sequence joins TRBV20-1 and TRBJ2-1; 8 bases are shared with TRBD2. The CDR3 covers 15 residues. Germline V CDR1 and CDR2: DFQATT, SNEGSKA (reference sequence). With 4 bases clipped from V and 0 bases from J, the junction kept 5 bases outside the gene matches. CDR3 residues: CSATAGASSYNEQFF. DNA of the CDR3: TGCAGTGCTACAGCGGGGGCCAGCTCCTACAATGAGCAGTTCTTC.

This clonotype was observed once. The CDR3 protein is CASSYSRGLGTEAFF. Written as DNA, the CDR3 is TGTGCCAGCAGTTACTCGCGGGGGCTGGGCACTGAAGCTTTCTTT. This rearrangement joins TRBV6-5 to TRBJ1-1, with TRBD1 as a possible D gene (6 bases). Germline lookup yields CDR1 MNHEY and CDR2 SVGAGI. Between the trimmed V and J ends, which lost 0 bases and 4 bases, there was a span of 12 bases. CDR3 size: 15 residues.